The 27 T cell receptor beta chains in this list originate from one sample, sequenced in a study of tumor and adjacent non-tumor tissue in lung cancer (dated by TCRdb to the late 2010s). RNA was extracted from bulk unsorted tissue and checked for quality with a NanoDrop ND-1000 and an Agilent 2100. The library was prepared using multiplex PCR. Data came from an Illumina HiSeq 2500. TCRbeta libraries were constructed through three rounds of nested PCR with primers (Table S4) according to protocols modified from ARM-PCR. The public reads were reanalyzed by TCRdb: fastp trimming at Q25, MiXCR alignment, in-frame beta chains only. Every distinct CDR3 protein forms one entry, paired with its most common genes and DNA. The sample table shows some 120,000 distinct CDR3 sequences, and 55% to 75% are seen once. About 13% of the sample is in the top ten clones. Sequencing used lung tumor tissue. The receptors stem from a young man with non-small cell lung cancer.

Turning to this clonotype: Since a much larger clone is just one base distant, this may be a read error. This rearrangement joins TRBV20-1 to TRBJ2-1; 8 nucleotides agree with TRBD2. The germline gives CDR1 DFQATT, CDR2 SNEGSKA (reference sequence). The CDR3 is made up of 15 amino acids. Germline trimming cut 7 bases from V and 6 bases from J; bases unmatched to any gene: 14. The CDR3 reads CSGVRSGKDSNEQFF. The CDR3 DNA reads TGCAGTGGTGTGCGTAGCGGGAAAGATAGCAATGAGCAGTTCTTC.

The chain combines TRBV6-1 with TRBJ2-3; no firm D call. V lost 9 bases to trimming and J lost 5 bases, with 15 bases between them. The germline CDR1 and CDR2 sequences are MNHNS and SASEGT. The CDR3 loop spans 13 amino acids. The CDR3 DNA sequence: TGTGCCAGTCAGCGACGACTCAGAGATACGCAGTATTTT. It specifies CASQRRLRDTQYF.

For this clonotype: A much larger clone is a single base away; this may be a read error. The V call is TRBV29-1, the J call TRBJ1-6; 7 nucleotides align to TRBD1. This CDR3 has 14 amino acids. V was clipped by 8 bases and J by 5 bases; unmatched bases: 9. Germline V gene sequence: CDR1 SQVTM, CDR2 ANQGSEA. The CDR3 coding sequence is TGCAGCTTTTTAACAGGGGCGGATAATTCACCCCTCCACTTT. It yields the protein CSFLTGADNSPLHF.

Points on this clonotype: This sequence may be a read error, since a much larger clone differs from it by one base. This rearrangement joins TRBV10-2 to TRBJ2-2; D is perhaps TRBD2 (5 bases). The CDR3 consists of 15 residues. CDR1 is WSHSY, CDR2 SAAADI, per germline. CDR3 in DNA: TGCACCAGCAGTGATACTCCAGGAGGCACCGGGGAGCTGTTTTTT. Translating it yields CTSSDTPGGTGELFF.

J is TRBJ2-5 and V is TRBV29-1; unclear D gene. V dropped 4 bases and J dropped 5 bases, with 11 bases sitting between them. The CDR3 contains 12 residues. From germline, CDR1 is SQVTM and CDR2 ANQGSEA. This chain's CDR3 is CSVVTHMETQYF. CDR3 bases: TGCAGCGTTGTCACTCACATGGAGACCCAGTACTTC.

The rearrangement joins TRBV20-1 to TRBJ2-7, with 8 bases matching TRBD2. CDR1 is DFQATT and CDR2 is SNEGSKA in the germline V gene (reference sequence). The junction had 12 bases not matched to a gene; V was cut back by 6 bases and J by 5 bases. This CDR3 contains 14 residues. The CDR3 coding sequence is TGCAGTGCAAAGACTAGCGAGAATTCCCACGAGCAGTACTTC. Translating gives CSAKTSENSHEQYF.

As to this clonotype: This sequence may be a read error, since a much larger clone differs from it by one base. This is likely a read error, given that the CDR3 carries no conserved phenylalanine or tryptophan at its end. This chain uses TRBV14 with TRBJ2-3, with unresolved D. CDR1 SGHDN and CDR2 FVKESK come from the germline V gene. This CDR3 comprises 11 residues. Trimming removed 2 bases at V and 6 bases at J, with 3 bases between. In DNA form, the CDR3 reads TGTGCCAGCAGCCAAATGGATACGCAGTATTCT. It specifies CASSQMDTQYS.

In its sample, this clonotype was seen a few times. Compared with germline, one end of the junction differs, possibly owing to a read error. V usage is TRBV6-5 and J usage is TRBJ1-1, with D uncertain. The CDR3 covers 14 residues. Germline CDR1 reads MNHEY; CDR2 reads SVGAGI. The CDR3 DNA sequence: TGTGCCAGCAGGGCGTACAGACTGATTACTGGAGCTTTCTTT. It codes for CASRAYRLITGAFF.

Of note for this clonotype: One end of the junction does not line up with germline, which may come from a read error. The chain couples TRBV7-3 to TRBJ2-1, with 7 nucleotides matching TRBD2. The CDR3 extends over 14 amino acids. Germline assignment: CDR1 SGHTA and CDR2 FQGTGA. CDR3 sequence reads: CASSLTSGGSEQPF. In nucleotides, the CDR3 is TGTGCCAGCAGCTTAACGTCGGGGGGTAGTGAGCAGCCCTTC.

This clonotype was seen once. Without the conserved terminal phenylalanine or tryptophan, this CDR3 likely stems from a read error. The V gene is TRBV20-1, the J gene TRBJ2-7; 9 bases are shared with TRBD2. This CDR3 region has 14 residues. V shed 8 bases, J shed 5 bases, and the junction held 13 bases outside the gene matches. Germline-derived CDR1 and CDR2 are DFQATT and SNEGSKA (reference sequence). The CDR3 reads CSTKTAGGRNEQYL. The CDR3 DNA reads TGCAGTACTAAAACGGCGGGGGGGCGGAACGAGCAGTACCTC.

This clonotype occurred once. This sequence may be a read error, since a much larger clone differs from it by one base. The CDR3 DNA is TGCAGTGTTAGAGATCACGGGATCACTAACTATGGCTACACCTTC. It encodes CSVRDHGITNYGYTF. The rearrangement uses TRBV20-1 and TRBJ1-2; D unresolved. This CDR3 contains 15 residues. From germline, CDR1 is DFQATT and CDR2 SNEGSKA (reference sequence).

As regards this clonotype: A much larger clonotype is one base distant, so this may be a read error. This chain connects TRBV29-1 to TRBJ1-1, with TRBD1 as a possible D gene (6 bases). In germline, CDR1 is SQVTM, CDR2 ANQGSEA. The CDR3 loop spans 13 amino acids. The CDR3 loop is CCVGKGGDTEAFF. The CDR3 nucleotides are TGCTGCGTTGGTAAGGGGGGAGACACTGAAGCTTTCTTT.

This clonotype was counted many times. The chain is built from TRBV12-3 or TRBV12-4 and TRBJ1-6; D unclear. CDR3 length: 13 amino acids. The V gene lost 1 base and the J gene lost 7 bases, with 5 bases spanning the gap. The CDR3 protein is CASSLDQNSPLHF. The CDR3 DNA follows: TGTGCCAGCAGTTTAGATCAAAATTCACCCCTCCACTTT.

Worth noting for this clonotype: A read error may explain this, as a much larger clone is one base away. This sequence joins TRBV12-3 or TRBV12-4 and TRBJ1-2, with a possible D match to TRBD1 (6 bases). The CDR3 spans 15 residues. The CDR3 nucleotides read TGTGCCGGCAGTTTAGCGCCGGGGGCACCTGTTGGCTACACCTTC. It is translated as CAGSLAPGAPVGYTF.

With regard to this clonotype: Compared with germline, one end of the junction differs, possibly owing to a read error. This chain connects TRBV20-1 to TRBJ2-7; the match to TRBD2 covers 12 bases. CDR1 is DFQATT and CDR2 is SNEGSKA in the germline V gene (reference sequence). The CDR3 is 15 amino acids. CDR3 DNA sequence: TGCAGTGCTAGAGGTACTAGCGGGAGGTTCTACGAGCAGTATTTC. It encodes CSARGTSGRFYEQYF.

The chain carries TRBV2 and TRBJ1-3; D is unclear. Trimming stripped 6 bases from V and 0 bases from J, with 9 bases between. In germline, CDR1 is SNHLY, CDR2 FYNNEI. The CDR3 loop spans 14 amino acids. The CDR3 reads CASRLDGSGNTIYF. The CDR3 nucleotides are TGTGCCAGCAGACTCGACGGCTCTGGAAACACCATATATTTT.

Comment on this clonotype: The conserved phenylalanine or tryptophan is not found at the CDR3 terminus, so this likely reflects a read error. This chain joins TRBV4-1 and TRBJ2-1, with 12 bases matching TRBD2. Germline CDR1 MGHRA, CDR2 YSYEKL. This CDR3 contains 15 residues. CDR3 sequence: CASSQGLAGYNEQFI. CDR3 sequence (DNA): TGCGCCAGCAGTCAAGGACTAGCGGGGTACAATGAGCAGTTCATC.

This clonotype was seen at least ten times. The chain carries TRBV5-5 and TRBJ2-7, with D possibly matching TRBD2 (5 bases). The V gene's germline CDR1 is SGHKS and CDR2 YYEKEE (reference sequence). The V end was cut by 6 bases, the J end by 5 bases, with 18 bases between. The CDR3 is 14 amino acids. The CDR3: CASTGVGRVNEQYF. CDR3 nucleotides: TGTGCCAGCACCGGGGTCGGACGGGTTAACGAGCAGTACTTC. Looking up the rest from reference TRBV5-5 and TRBJ2-7 gives the full variable domain: DAGVTQSPTHLIKTRGQQVTLRCSPISGHKSVSWYQQVLGQGPQFIFQYYEKEERGRGNFPDRFSARQFPNYSSELNVNALLLGDSALYLCASTGVGRVNEQYFGPGTRLTVT.

This clonotype was counted many times. This sequence joins TRBV12-3 or TRBV12-4 and TRBJ2-1, with D perhaps matching TRBD1 (6 bases). V was clipped by 4 bases and J by 9 bases, with 10 bases between them. The CDR3 sequence is 12 residues long. CDR3 DNA sequence: TGTGCCAGCAGTTGGAACAGGGTTGAGCAGTTCTTC. Protein: CASSWNRVEQFF.

V usage is TRBV7-9 and J usage is TRBJ1-2, with TRBD1 matching over 9 bases. V dropped 2 bases and J dropped 6; count of bases not matched to a gene: 4. The CDR3 totals 14 residues. The V gene's germline CDR1 is SEHNR and CDR2 FQNEAQ (reference sequence). The CDR3 sequence is CASSLNGQGHGYTF. CDR3 coding DNA: TGTGCCAGCAGCTTAAATGGACAGGGGCATGGCTACACCTTC.

Note on this clonotype: This could be a read error, since a much larger clone is one nucleotide away. Since the CDR3 does not end with the conserved phenylalanine or tryptophan, this likely comes from a read error. This chain joins TRBV6-6 and TRBJ2-7; no reliable D call. The CDR3 sequence is 15 residues long. Trimming removed 6 bases at V and 2 bases at J, with 17 bases between. Germline CDR1 MNHNY, CDR2 SVGAGI (reference sequence). The CDR3 bases are TGTGCCAGCAGCCGCGATCTCCGAAACCCCTACGAGCAGTACTAC. This codes for CASSRDLRNPYEQYY.

This clonotype was seen at least ten times. The chain couples TRBV13 to TRBJ2-1, with TRBD2 matching over 11 bases. CDR3 length: 15 amino acids. Germline assignment: CDR1 PRHDT and CDR2 FYEKMQ (reference sequence). The V segment lost 3 bases and the J segment 7 bases; nucleotides outside the gene matches: 5. The CDR3 sequence: CASSFLTSGGNEQFF. CDR3 sequence (DNA): TGTGCCAGCAGCTTTCTTACTAGCGGGGGTAATGAGCAGTTCTTC.

The chain uses TRBV20-1 and TRBJ2-1; TRBD2 matches 10 bases. CDR3 length: 15 amino acids. CDR1 and CDR2 from the germline V gene are DFQATT and SNEGSKA (reference sequence). J gave up 12 bases and V 8 bases, and 19 bases lay outside the gene matches. CDR3 residues: CSTLAGTSVPHGQFF. The CDR3 coding sequence is TGCAGTACCCTGGCCGGGACTAGCGTTCCCCATGGGCAGTTCTTC.

This clonotype turned up a few times. The V and J genes are TRBV6-6 and TRBJ2-3; possible D gene TRBD1, 5 bases. This CDR3 comprises 13 residues. V lost 6 bases to trimming and J lost 3 bases, with 10 bases between them. The germline V gene encodes CDR1 MNHNY and CDR2 SVGAGI (reference sequence). This CDR3 is CASRAQETDTQYF. The CDR3 DNA sequence: TGTGCCAGCAGGGCACAGGAGACAGATACGCAGTATTTT.

A note on this clonotype: The junction does not match germline at one end; this may be a read error. The chain links TRBV6-5 to TRBJ2-2; 10 positions match TRBD2. The CDR3 contains 14 residues. From germline, CDR1 is MNHEY and CDR2 SVGAGI. The CDR3 region is CARSYSGGSGELFF. In DNA form, the CDR3 reads TGTGCCAGGAGTTATAGCGGGGGGTCCGGGGAGCTGTTTTTT.

Of note for this clonotype: Just one base apart from a much larger clone, this may be a read error. The chain joins TRBV20-1 to TRBJ2-7; 7 bases line up with TRBD1. The germline V gene encodes CDR1 DFQATT and CDR2 SNEGSKA (reference sequence). This CDR3 has 15 amino acids. The CDR3 DNA reads TGCAGTGCTAGAGACCGGGACAGAAGCTCCTACGAGCTGTACTTC. It translates to CSARDRDRSSYELYF.

Details on this clonotype: At one end the junction does not follow the germline gene, possibly because of a read error. V gene TRBV20-1 combines with J gene TRBJ1-2; D call uncertain. This CDR3 is built from 13 residues. Germline V gene sequence: CDR1 DFQATT, CDR2 SNEGSKA (reference sequence). The CDR3 DNA sequence: TGCAATGCTAGTCTCCCAAGGCGCCATGGCTACACCTTC. It codes for CNASLPRRHGYTF.